The following is a T cell receptor beta chain sequence with its context. Its cognate antigen is unknown. The data stem from a study of CD4 T cell repertoires in COVID-19. Study-wide results and caveats: Several top expanded SARS-CoV-2-reactive clonotypes were shared by two or three memory subsets.

Sequencing was done directly on freshly isolated, uncultured memory T cells. Assay: immunoSEQ multiplex PCR; the TCRdb copy retains only in-frame clones and omits some. Of over 75,000 clones in the sample, under 90% were seen once. This sequence was found in a human donor who had COVID-19. Sequencing used CD4+ T cells from peripheral blood, obtained after recovery from COVID-19.

The CDR3 coding sequence is TGTGCCAGTAGTATAAACGGCCAAGATACGCAGTATTTT. Protein product: CASSINGQDTQYF. V gene TRBV19 combines with J gene TRBJ2-3; D is unresolved. The CDR3 runs 13 residues. Looked up from germline, CDR1 is LNHDA and CDR2 is SQIVND (reference sequence). V lost 2 bases and J lost 5, with 8 bases in between.